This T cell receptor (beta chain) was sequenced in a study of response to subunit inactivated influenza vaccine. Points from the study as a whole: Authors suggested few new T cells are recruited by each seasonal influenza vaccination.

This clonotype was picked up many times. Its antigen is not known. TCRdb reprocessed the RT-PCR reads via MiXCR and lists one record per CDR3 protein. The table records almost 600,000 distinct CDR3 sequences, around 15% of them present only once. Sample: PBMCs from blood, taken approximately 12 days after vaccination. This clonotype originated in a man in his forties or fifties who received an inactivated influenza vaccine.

The CDR3 region is CASSLAGYTDTQYF. DNA for the CDR3: TGCGCCAGCAGCTTGGCAGGATACACAGATACGCAGTATTTT. The chain joins TRBV5-1 to TRBJ2-3; D remains unclear. V was pared by 0 bases and J by 2 bases, with 7 bases between. The CDR3 has 14 amino acids. Germline V gives CDR1 SGHRS, CDR2 YFSETQ.